This passage covers 2 T cell receptor beta chains from one sample sequenced in a study of shared clonotypes between healthy human individuals. This table comes from immunoSEQ multiplex PCR, and its TCRdb copy is limited to in-frame clones, with some not included. The sample gives about 470,000 clones, 70% to 80% of which show up once; around 14% is in the top ten. Source material: PBMCs. The receptor set was obtained from a woman between 35 and 50 years old in good health. Some clones in this sample may be carry-over from other donors' samples.

V and J are TRBV30 and TRBJ1-1; D is unresolved. The germline V and J ends were trimmed by 2 bases and 11 bases, with 18 bases remaining between them. CDR3 length equals 13 residues. CDR1 and CDR2 from the germline V gene are GTSNPN and SVGIG (reference sequence). Written as DNA, the CDR3 is TGTGCCTGGAGTTCCGCGGTGGAGGCGGGGGCTTTCTTT. Translating it yields CAWSSAVEAGAFF.

The chain combines TRBV7-9 with TRBJ2-1, with 14 bases fitting TRBD2. The length of the CDR3 is 15 residues. The junction had 6 bases not matched to a gene; V was cut back by 5 bases and J by 9 bases. CDR1 and CDR2 from the germline V gene are SEHNR and FQNEAQ (reference sequence). This CDR3 is CASSRGLAGGIEQFF. Here the CDR3 DNA reads TGTGCCAGCAGCCGAGGACTAGCGGGAGGAATTGAGCAGTTCTTC. The entire variable domain, with the rest obtained from reference TRBV7-9 and TRBJ2-1, is as follows: DTGVSQNPRHKITKRGQNVTFRCDPISEHNRLYWYRQTLGQGPEFLTYFQNEAQLEKSRLLSDRFSAERPKGSFSTLEIQRTEQGDSAMYLCASSRGLAGGIEQFFGPGTRLTVL.